The 8 T cell receptor beta chains below were found in one sample sequenced in a study of blood T cell repertoires in COVID-19. TCRdb's table, derived via immunoSEQ multiplex PCR, lists solely in-frame clones and lacks some. The sample lists about 400,000 clones, about 87% occurring once. Sequencing input: PBMCs or T cells enriched from blood (not recorded which). The receptors derive from a woman aged 45-59 years who had recovered from COVID-19.

V gene TRBV7-8 combines with J gene TRBJ1-2; D is unresolved. Germline assignment: CDR1 SGHVS and CDR2 FQNEAQ. The CDR3 is 15 amino acids. V was shortened by 5 bases and J by 5 bases, with 18 bases between the two germline ends. The DNA for the CDR3 is TGTGCCAGCAGCCCAGATTTTTCTGATTGGTATGGCTACACCTTC. It yields the protein CASSPDFSDWYGYTF.

The chain joins TRBV3-1 (or the pseudogene TRBV3-2) to TRBJ2-7, with D possibly matching TRBD1 (6 bases). Germline lookup yields CDR1 LGHDT and CDR2 YNNKEL (reference sequence). Trimming removed 4 bases at V and 3 bases at J, with 7 bases between. The CDR3 sequence is 12 residues long. The CDR3 spells CASSLGGYEQYF. The CDR3, as DNA: TGTGCCAGCAGCCTAGGGGGCTACGAGCAGTACTTC.

This chain joins TRBV9 and TRBJ2-3; 13 nucleotides align to TRBD2. CDR3 length: 20 amino acids. Per the germline V gene, CDR1 is SGDLS and CDR2 is YYNGEE. V was clipped by 1 base and J by 0 bases; unmatched bases: 11. The CDR3, as DNA: TGTGCCAGCAGCGTATCTCTCGGGACTAGCGGGACCTTAAGCACAGATACGCAGTATTTT. Protein sequence: CASSVSLGTSGTLSTDTQYF.

The rearrangement joins TRBV9 to TRBJ2-1; possible D gene TRBD2, 6 bases. The germline V and J ends were trimmed by 1 base and 9 bases, with 17 bases remaining between them. CDR3 size: 15 residues. CDR1 is SGDLS, CDR2 YYNGEE, per germline. The CDR3 DNA reads as TGTGCCAGCAGCGTACTAGCGTCCCGTTCTGGTGAGCAGTTCTTC. This sequence encodes CASSVLASRSGEQFF.

V gene TRBV15 combines with J gene TRBJ1-4; D perhaps matches TRBD1 (5 bases). CDR3 length equals 15 residues. Trimming removed 3 bases from V and 8 bases from J, with 16 bases in between. Germline V lookup: CDR1 LNHNV, CDR2 YYDKDF (reference sequence). The CDR3 DNA reads as TGTGCCACCAGCAGCTCTCCCAGTAGGGGCGAAAAACTGTTTTTT. It specifies CATSSSPSRGEKLFF.

The chain is built from TRBV3-1 (or the pseudogene TRBV3-2) and TRBJ2-7; D unclear. The CDR3 sequence is 12 residues long. Germline CDR1 LGHDT, CDR2 YNNKEL (reference sequence). The V end lost 2 bases, the J end lost 3 bases, and 5 bases lay between the germline ends. In DNA, the CDR3 is TGTGCCAGCAGCCAATTCGGCTACGAGCAGTACTTC. As protein: CASSQFGYEQYF.

This clone was found a few times. The V call is TRBV19, the J call TRBJ1-2; 7 bases fit TRBD1. CDR1 is LNHDA and CDR2 is SQIVND in the germline V gene (reference sequence). CDR3 size: 15 residues. Germline trimming cut 2 bases from V and 4 bases from J; bases unmatched to any gene: 7. Here the CDR3 reads CASSIQTGLGYGYTF. The CDR3 bases are TGTGCCAGTAGTATACAGACAGGGCTGGGCTATGGCTACACCTTC. The variable domain in full, with the rest retrieved from reference TRBV19 and TRBJ1-2, is DGGITQSPKYLFRKEGQNVTLSCEQNLNHDAMYWYRQDPGQGLRLIYYSQIVNDFQKGDIAEGYSVSREKKESFPLTVTSAQKNPTAFYLCASSIQTGLGYGYTFGSGTRLTVV.

V and J are TRBV7-9 and TRBJ1-4, with D tentatively TRBD1 (5 bases). CDR3 length equals 17 residues. In germline, CDR1 is SEHNR, CDR2 FQNEAQ (reference sequence). V was cut by 6 bases and J by 0 bases, with 17 bases left in between. CDR3 in amino acids: CASSRIRGTSTNEKLFF. The DNA of the CDR3 is TGTGCCAGCAGTCGAATCCGGGGGACCTCAACTAATGAAAAACTGTTTTTT. The entire variable domain, with the rest obtained from reference TRBV7-9 and TRBJ1-4, is as follows: DTGVSQNPRHKITKRGQNVTFRCDPISEHNRLYWYRQTLGQGPEFLTYFQNEAQLEKSRLLSDRFSAERPKGSFSTLEIQRTEQGDSAMYLCASSRIRGTSTNEKLFFGSGTQLSVL.